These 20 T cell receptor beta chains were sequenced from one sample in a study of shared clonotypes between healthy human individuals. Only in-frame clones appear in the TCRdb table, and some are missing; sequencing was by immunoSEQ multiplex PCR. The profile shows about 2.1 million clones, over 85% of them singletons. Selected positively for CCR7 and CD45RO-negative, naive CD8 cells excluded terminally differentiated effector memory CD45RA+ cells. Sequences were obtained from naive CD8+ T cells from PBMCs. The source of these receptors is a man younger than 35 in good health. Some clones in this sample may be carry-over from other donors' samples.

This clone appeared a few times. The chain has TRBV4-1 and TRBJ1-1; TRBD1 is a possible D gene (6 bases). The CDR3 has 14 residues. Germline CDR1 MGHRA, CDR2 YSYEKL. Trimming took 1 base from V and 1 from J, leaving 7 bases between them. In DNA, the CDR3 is TGCGCCAGCAGCCAAGTGACAGGGAACACTGAAGCTTTCTTT. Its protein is CASSQVTGNTEAFF.

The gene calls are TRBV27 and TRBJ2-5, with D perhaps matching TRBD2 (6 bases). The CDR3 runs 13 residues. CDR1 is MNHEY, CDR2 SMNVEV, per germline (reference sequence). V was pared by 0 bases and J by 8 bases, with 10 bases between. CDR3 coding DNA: TGTGCCAGCAGTTTATCCCCACTAGCTACCCAGTACTTC. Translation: CASSLSPLATQYF.

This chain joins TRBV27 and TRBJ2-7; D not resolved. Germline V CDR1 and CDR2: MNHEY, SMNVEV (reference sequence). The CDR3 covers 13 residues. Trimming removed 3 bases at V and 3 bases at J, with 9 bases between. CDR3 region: CASSLTHYYEQYF. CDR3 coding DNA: TGTGCCAGCAGTTTGACCCATTACTACGAGCAGTACTTC.

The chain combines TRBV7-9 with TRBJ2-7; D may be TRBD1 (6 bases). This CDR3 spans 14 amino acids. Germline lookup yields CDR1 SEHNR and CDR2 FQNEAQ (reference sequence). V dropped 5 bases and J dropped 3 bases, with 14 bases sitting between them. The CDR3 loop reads CASSPQDRVYEQYF. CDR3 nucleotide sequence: TGTGCCAGCAGCCCACAGGACAGAGTCTACGAGCAGTACTTC.

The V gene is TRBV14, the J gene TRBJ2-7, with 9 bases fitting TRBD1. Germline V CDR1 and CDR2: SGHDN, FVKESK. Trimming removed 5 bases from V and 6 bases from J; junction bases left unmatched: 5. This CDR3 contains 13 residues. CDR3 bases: TGTGCCAGCAGCGTGGGACAGGGCAGCGAGCAGTACTTC. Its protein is CASSVGQGSEQYF.

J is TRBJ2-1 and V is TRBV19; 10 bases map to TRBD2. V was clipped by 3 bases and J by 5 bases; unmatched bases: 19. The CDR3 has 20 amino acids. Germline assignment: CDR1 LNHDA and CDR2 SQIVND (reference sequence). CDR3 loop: CASSISTFLSGTSAHNEQFF. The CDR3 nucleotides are TGTGCCAGTAGTATCTCAACCTTCCTTTCCGGGACTAGCGCGCACAATGAGCAGTTCTTC.

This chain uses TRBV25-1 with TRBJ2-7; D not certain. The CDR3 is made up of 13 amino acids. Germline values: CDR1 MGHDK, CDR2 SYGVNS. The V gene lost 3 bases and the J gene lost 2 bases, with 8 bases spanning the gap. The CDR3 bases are TGTGCCAGCAGTGAGGAACTGACCTACGAGCAGTACTTC. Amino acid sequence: CASSEELTYEQYF.

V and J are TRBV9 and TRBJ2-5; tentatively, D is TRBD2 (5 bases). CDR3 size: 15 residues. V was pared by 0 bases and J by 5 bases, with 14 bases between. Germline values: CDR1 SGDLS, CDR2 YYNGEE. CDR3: CASSVDPGDWETQYF. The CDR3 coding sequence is TGTGCCAGCAGCGTAGACCCCGGGGATTGGGAGACCCAGTACTTC. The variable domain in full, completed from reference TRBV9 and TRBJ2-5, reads DSGVTQTPKHLITATGQRVTLRCSPRSGDLSVYWYQQSLDQGLQFLIQYYNGEERAKGNILERFSAQQFPDLHSELNLSSLELGDSALYFCASSVDPGDWETQYFGPGTRLLVL.

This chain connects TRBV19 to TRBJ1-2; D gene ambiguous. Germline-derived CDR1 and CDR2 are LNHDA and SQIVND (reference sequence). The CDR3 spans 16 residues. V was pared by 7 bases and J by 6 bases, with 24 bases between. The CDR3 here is CASIALDGRYSDGYTF. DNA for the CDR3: TGTGCCAGTATTGCGCTAGATGGCCGTTACTCCGATGGCTACACCTTC.

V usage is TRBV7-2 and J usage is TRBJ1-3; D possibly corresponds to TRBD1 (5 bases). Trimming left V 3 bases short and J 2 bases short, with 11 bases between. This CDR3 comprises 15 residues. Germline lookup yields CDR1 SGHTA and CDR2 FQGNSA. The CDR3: CASSLVAGTGNTIYF. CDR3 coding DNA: TGTGCCAGCAGCTTGGTCGCAGGGACTGGAAACACCATATATTTT.

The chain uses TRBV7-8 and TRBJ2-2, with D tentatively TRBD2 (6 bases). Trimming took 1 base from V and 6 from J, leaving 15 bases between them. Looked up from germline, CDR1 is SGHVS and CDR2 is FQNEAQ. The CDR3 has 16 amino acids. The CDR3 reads CASSLGGDGSAGELFF. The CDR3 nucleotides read TGTGCCAGCAGCTTAGGGGGTGACGGGAGTGCCGGGGAGCTGTTTTTT.

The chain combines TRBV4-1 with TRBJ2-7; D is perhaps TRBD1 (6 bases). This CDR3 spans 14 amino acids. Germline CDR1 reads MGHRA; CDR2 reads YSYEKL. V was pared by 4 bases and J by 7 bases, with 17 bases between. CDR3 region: CASSPGPGVGEQYF. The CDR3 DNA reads TGCGCCAGCAGCCCAGGCCCAGGGGTAGGGGAGCAGTACTTC.

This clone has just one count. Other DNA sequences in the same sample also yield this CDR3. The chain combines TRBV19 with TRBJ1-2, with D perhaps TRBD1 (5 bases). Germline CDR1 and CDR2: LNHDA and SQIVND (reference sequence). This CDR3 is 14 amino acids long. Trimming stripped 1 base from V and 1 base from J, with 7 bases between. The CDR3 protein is CASSIGGGNYGYTF. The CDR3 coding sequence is TGTGCCAGTAGTATAGGGGGCGGTAACTATGGCTACACCTTC.

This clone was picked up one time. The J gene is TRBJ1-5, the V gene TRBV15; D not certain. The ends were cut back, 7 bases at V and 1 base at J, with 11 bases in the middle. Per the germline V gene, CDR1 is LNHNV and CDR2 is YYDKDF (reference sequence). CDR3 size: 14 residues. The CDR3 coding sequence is TGTGCCACCACAGAGTCTATCAGCAATCAGCCCCAGCATTTT. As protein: CATTESISNQPQHF. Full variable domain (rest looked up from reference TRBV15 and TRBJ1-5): DAMVIQNPRYQVTQFGKPVTLSCSQTLNHNVMYWYQQKSSQAPKLLFHYYDKDFNNEADTPDNFQSRRPNTSFCFLDIRSPGLGDTAMYLCATTESISNQPQHFGDGTRLSIL.

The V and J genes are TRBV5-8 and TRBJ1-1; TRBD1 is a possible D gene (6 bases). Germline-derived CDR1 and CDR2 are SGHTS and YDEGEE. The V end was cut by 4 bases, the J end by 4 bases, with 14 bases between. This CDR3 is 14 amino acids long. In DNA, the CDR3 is TGTGCCAGCAGCGTGCGGGGGGGCGGCACTGAAGCTTTCTTT. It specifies CASSVRGGGTEAFF.

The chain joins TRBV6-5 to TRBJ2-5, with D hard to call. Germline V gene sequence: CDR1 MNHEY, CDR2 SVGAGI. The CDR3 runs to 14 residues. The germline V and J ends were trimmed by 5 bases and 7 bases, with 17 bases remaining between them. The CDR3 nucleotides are TGTGCCAGCAGTACCCGACTGGTACGCGGGACCCAGTACTTC. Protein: CASSTRLVRGTQYF.

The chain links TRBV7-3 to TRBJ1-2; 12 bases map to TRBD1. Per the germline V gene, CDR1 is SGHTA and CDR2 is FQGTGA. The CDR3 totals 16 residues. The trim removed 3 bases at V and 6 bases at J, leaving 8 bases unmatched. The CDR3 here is CASSLTGTGGFDGYTF. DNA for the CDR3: TGTGCCAGCAGCTTGACCGGGACAGGGGGCTTTGATGGCTACACCTTC.

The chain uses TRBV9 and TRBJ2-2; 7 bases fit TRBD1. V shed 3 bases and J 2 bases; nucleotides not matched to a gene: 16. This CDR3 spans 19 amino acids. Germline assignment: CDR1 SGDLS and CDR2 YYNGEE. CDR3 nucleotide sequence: TGTGCCAGCAGCGAGGACCCACAGGGGACACACCTTAACACCGGGGAGCTGTTTTTT. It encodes CASSEDPQGTHLNTGELFF.

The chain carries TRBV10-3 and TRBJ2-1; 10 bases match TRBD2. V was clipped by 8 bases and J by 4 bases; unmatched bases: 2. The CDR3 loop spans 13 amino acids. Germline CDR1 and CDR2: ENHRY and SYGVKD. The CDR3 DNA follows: TGTGCCATCGGACTAGCGGAGTACAATGAGCAGTTCTTC. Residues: CAIGLAEYNEQFF.

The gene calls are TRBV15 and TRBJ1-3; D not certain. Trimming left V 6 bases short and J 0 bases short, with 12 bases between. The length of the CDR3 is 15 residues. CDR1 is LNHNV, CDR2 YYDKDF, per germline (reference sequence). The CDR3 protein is CATRDEATSGNTIYF. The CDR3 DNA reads TGTGCCACCAGAGATGAGGCCACCTCTGGAAACACCATATATTTT.